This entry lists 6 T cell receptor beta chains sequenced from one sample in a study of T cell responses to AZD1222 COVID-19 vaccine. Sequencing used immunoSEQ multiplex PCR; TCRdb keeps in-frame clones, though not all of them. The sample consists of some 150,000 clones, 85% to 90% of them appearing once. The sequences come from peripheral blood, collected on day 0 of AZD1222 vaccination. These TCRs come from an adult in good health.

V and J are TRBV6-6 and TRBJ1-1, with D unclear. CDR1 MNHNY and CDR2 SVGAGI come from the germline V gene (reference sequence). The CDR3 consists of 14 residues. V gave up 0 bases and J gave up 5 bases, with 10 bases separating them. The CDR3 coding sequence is TGTGCCAGCAGTTACTCCGGGGTGGGAACTGAAGCTTTCTTT. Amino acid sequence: CASSYSGVGTEAFF.

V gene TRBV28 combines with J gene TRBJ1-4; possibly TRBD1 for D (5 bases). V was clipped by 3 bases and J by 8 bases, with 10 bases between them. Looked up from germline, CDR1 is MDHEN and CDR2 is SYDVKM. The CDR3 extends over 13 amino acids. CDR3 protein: CASSLGGGEKLFF. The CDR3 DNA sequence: TGTGCCAGCAGTTTGGGGGGAGGGGAAAAACTGTTTTTT. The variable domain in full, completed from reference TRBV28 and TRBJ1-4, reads DVKVTQSSRYLVKRTGEKVFLECVQDMDHENMFWYRQDPGLGLRLIYFSYDVKMKEKGDIPEGYSVSREKKERFSLILESASTNQTSMYLCASSLGGGEKLFFGSGTQLSVL.

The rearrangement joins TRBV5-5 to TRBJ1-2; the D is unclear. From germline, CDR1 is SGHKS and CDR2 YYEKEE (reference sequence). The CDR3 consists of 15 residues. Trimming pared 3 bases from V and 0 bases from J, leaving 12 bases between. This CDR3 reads CASSSRDGANYGYTF. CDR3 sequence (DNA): TGTGCCAGCAGCTCGAGAGACGGGGCTAACTATGGCTACACCTTC.

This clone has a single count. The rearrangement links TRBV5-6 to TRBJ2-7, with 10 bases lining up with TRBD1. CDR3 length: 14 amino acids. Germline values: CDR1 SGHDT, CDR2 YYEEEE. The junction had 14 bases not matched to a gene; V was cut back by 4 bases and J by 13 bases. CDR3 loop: CASSLLVAGTGVYF. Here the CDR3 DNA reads TGTGCCAGCAGCCTCCTTGTAGCGGGGACAGGGGTATACTTC.

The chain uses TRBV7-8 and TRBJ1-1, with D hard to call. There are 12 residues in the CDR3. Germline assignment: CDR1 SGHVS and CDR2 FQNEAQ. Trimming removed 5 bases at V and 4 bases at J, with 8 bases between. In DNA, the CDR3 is TGTGCCAGCAGCCTTATGAGCACTGAAGCTTTCTTT. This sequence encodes CASSLMSTEAFF. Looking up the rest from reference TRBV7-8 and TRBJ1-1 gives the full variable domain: GAGVSQSPRYKVAKRGQDVALRCDPISGHVSLFWYQQALGQGPEFLTYFQNEAQLDKSGLPSDRFFAERPEGSVSTLKIQRTQQEDSAVYLCASSLMSTEAFFGQGTRLTVV.

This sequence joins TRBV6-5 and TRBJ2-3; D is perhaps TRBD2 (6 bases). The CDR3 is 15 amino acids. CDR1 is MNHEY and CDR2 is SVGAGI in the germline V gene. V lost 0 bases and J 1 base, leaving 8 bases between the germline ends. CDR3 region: CASSYSASGTDTQYF. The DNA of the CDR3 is TGTGCCAGCAGTTACTCGGCTAGCGGCACAGATACGCAGTATTTT.